These T cell receptor beta chains were read from a single sample in a study of T cell repertoires in ileal Crohn's disease. TCRdb's copy holds only in-frame clones and misses some; the assay was immunoSEQ multiplex PCR. The data contain tens of thousands of clones, 81% of them singletons. Sequencing was performed on ileal tissue. The receptors originated from an adult with Crohn's disease. Each CDR3 is given with its conserved first and last residue. The order of the fields is clone size, D gene, J gene, V gene, CDR3 DNA, CDR3 protein. A D gene is named only where the DNA matches it firmly. Some rows have no size entry. The others give once, few or many, or a class for an expanded clone.

abundance: few
d_gene: NA
j_gene: TRBJ2-2
v_gene: TRBV5-5
CDR3nt: TGTGCCAGCATCCGGGGCGTAACGGGACAACTATCCGGGGAGCTGTTTTTT
CDR3aa: CASIRGVTGQLSGELFF

abundance: few
d_gene: NA
j_gene: TRBJ2-2
v_gene: TRBV4-2
CDR3nt: TGTGCCAGCAGCCAAGTGGCCCAAGGGTCGGCGGGGGCTGGCACCGGGGAGCTGTTTTTT
CDR3aa: CASSQVAQGSAGAGTGELFF

abundance: NA
d_gene: NA
j_gene: TRBJ1-2
v_gene: TRBV11-2
CDR3nt: TGTGCCAGCAGCTTTCTGGTGGAGTTGGGCTACACCTTC
CDR3aa: CASSFLVELGYTF

abundance: NA
d_gene: NA
j_gene: TRBJ1-1
v_gene: TRBV4-2
CDR3nt: TGTGCCAGCAGCCAAGTTTTACAGGAGAACACTGAAGCTTTCTTT
CDR3aa: CASSQVLQENTEAFF

abundance: NA
d_gene: TRBD2
j_gene: TRBJ2-3
v_gene: TRBV5-4
CDR3nt: TGTGCCAGCAGCCCTGGGACTAGCCGGATTGCAAACCCAGATACGCAGTATTTT
CDR3aa: CASSPGTSRIANPDTQYF

abundance: NA
d_gene: TRBD1
j_gene: TRBJ1-6
v_gene: TRBV19
CDR3nt: TGTGCCAGTAGAGTGCCCGGGACAGGGGCCACACCCCTCCACTTT
CDR3aa: CASRVPGTGATPLHF

abundance: NA
d_gene: TRBD1
j_gene: TRBJ2-7
v_gene: TRBV6-5
CDR3nt: TGTGCCAGCAGATCCCTGGACAGGGTGGGCGAGCAGTACTTC
CDR3aa: CASRSLDRVGEQYF

abundance: NA
d_gene: NA
j_gene: TRBJ2-5
v_gene: TRBV9
CDR3nt: TGTGCCAGCAGCGCACAGGGCTTGGAGACCCAGTACTTC
CDR3aa: CASSAQGLETQYF

abundance: NA
d_gene: NA
j_gene: TRBJ2-5
v_gene: TRBV6-1
CDR3nt: TGTGCCAGCAGCCTACCGGGCCAAGAGACCCAGTACTTC
CDR3aa: CASSLPGQETQYF

abundance: NA
d_gene: NA
j_gene: TRBJ1-3
v_gene: TRBV2
CDR3nt: TGTGCCAGCAGTGTAGACTACTCTGGAAACACCATATATTTT
CDR3aa: CASSVDYSGNTIYF

abundance: once
d_gene: TRBD2
j_gene: TRBJ2-2
v_gene: TRBV19
CDR3nt: TGTGCCAGTAGATCCCAACGTACCGGGACTAGCGGGGGTTGGACCGGGGAGCTGTTTTTT
CDR3aa: CASRSQRTGTSGGWTGELFF

abundance: NA
d_gene: TRBD1
j_gene: TRBJ1-2
v_gene: TRBV4-3
CDR3nt: TGCGCCAGCAGCCAAGGGACAGGCGATCTTAACTATGGCTACACCTTC
CDR3aa: CASSQGTGDLNYGYTF

abundance: NA
d_gene: NA
j_gene: TRBJ2-2
v_gene: TRBV2
CDR3nt: TGTGCCAGCAGTGGACACCCAAACACCGGGGAGCTGTTTTTT
CDR3aa: CASSGHPNTGELFF

abundance: NA
d_gene: TRBD2
j_gene: TRBJ2-7
v_gene: TRBV28
CDR3nt: TGTGCCAGCAGTTTGTCCCGAGGAGCGGGGGGGCCATACGAGCAGTACTTC
CDR3aa: CASSLSRGAGGPYEQYF

abundance: NA
d_gene: NA
j_gene: TRBJ1-1
v_gene: TRBV4-3
CDR3nt: TGCGCCAGCAGCCGGGGGGGGACGGACCACATGAACACTGAAGCTTTCTTT
CDR3aa: CASSRGGTDHMNTEAFF

abundance: once
d_gene: NA
j_gene: TRBJ1-1
v_gene: TRBV2
CDR3nt: TGTGCCAGCAGTTTTGGGGGCAGGGTCCCTGAAGCTTTCTTT
CDR3aa: CASSFGGRVPEAFF

abundance: NA
d_gene: TRBD1
j_gene: TRBJ1-1
v_gene: TRBV29-1
CDR3nt: TGCAGCGTTGGTCCCCGACAGGGGGCGATCACTGAAGCTTTCTTT
CDR3aa: CSVGPRQGAITEAFF

abundance: NA
d_gene: NA
j_gene: TRBJ2-2
v_gene: TRBV7-9
CDR3nt: TGTGCCAGCAGCTCCAACACCGACACCGGGGAGCTGTTTTTT
CDR3aa: CASSSNTDTGELFF

abundance: once
d_gene: TRBD1
j_gene: TRBJ2-2
v_gene: TRBV9
CDR3nt: TGTGCCAGCAGCGCCTCCCGACAGGGGGGCACCGGGGAGCTGTTTTTT
CDR3aa: CASSASRQGGTGELFF

abundance: NA
d_gene: NA
j_gene: TRBJ1-2
v_gene: TRBV6-6
CDR3nt: TGTGCCAGCAGCCTTCAGGTCGGCTATGGCTACACCTTC
CDR3aa: CASSLQVGYGYTF

abundance: NA
d_gene: TRBD1
j_gene: TRBJ1-1
v_gene: TRBV25-1
CDR3nt: TGTGCCAGCAGTTACAGGGGGCGAACTGAAGCTTTCTTT
CDR3aa: CASSYRGRTEAFF

abundance: few
d_gene: TRBD1
j_gene: TRBJ1-1
v_gene: TRBV4-3
CDR3nt: TGCGCCAGCAGCCAGTCCATGGGGACAGGCGGCACGGAAGCTTTCTTT
CDR3aa: CASSQSMGTGGTEAFF

abundance: NA
d_gene: NA
j_gene: TRBJ1-4
v_gene: TRBV19
CDR3nt: TGTGCCAGTAGTCCACGGGTGACAGGAAATAATGAAAAACTGTTTTTT
CDR3aa: CASSPRVTGNNEKLFF

abundance: NA
d_gene: NA
j_gene: TRBJ2-3
v_gene: TRBV9
CDR3nt: TGTGCCAGCAGCGCTCGGGGTCAGGTCACAGATACGCAGTATTTT
CDR3aa: CASSARGQVTDTQYF

abundance: NA
d_gene: NA
j_gene: TRBJ1-6
v_gene: TRBV6-1
CDR3nt: TGTGCCAGCAGTCTCTCAGGGGTCCCCACCCTCCACTTT
CDR3aa: CASSLSGVPTLHF